This section outlines one T cell receptor beta chain sequence together with its context. Its antigen is not known. The junction shows a germline mismatch at one end, possibly a read error. This sample is drawn from a study of spatial heterogeneity in lung cancer. Study-wide background: Every unique TCR and UMI combination, on average, appeared more than ten times in raw reads. Study-wide findings and caveats: Counts of expanded intratumoral alpha and beta TCRs tracked tumor mutation counts.

This CDR3 comprises 20 residues. From germline, CDR1 is LGHNA and CDR2 YSLEER. Via MiXCR, TCRdb re-called the 5' RACE reads, giving one row per CDR3 protein. Among about 27,000 distinct CDR3 sequences listed, just over 7% were seen once. Time point of the sample: sample taken at primary tumor resection. Samples came from roughly 70 TRACERx patients with untreated early-stage lung cancer. Whole RNA, isolated from tumor, nontumor lung or frozen PBMC, was sequenced without prior sorting. The chain recombines TRBV4-3 with TRBJ2-3; 8 bases are a match to TRBD2. This receptor was obtained from a male donor with early-stage non-small cell lung cancer. The sequencing here drew on lung tumor tissue, taken at surgery. The chain's CDR3 is CANSQDVKSGGRFSTDTQYF. For the CDR3, the DNA is TGCGCCAACAGCCAAGATGTTAAAAGCGGGGGCCGATTTAGCACAGATACGCAGTATTTT.